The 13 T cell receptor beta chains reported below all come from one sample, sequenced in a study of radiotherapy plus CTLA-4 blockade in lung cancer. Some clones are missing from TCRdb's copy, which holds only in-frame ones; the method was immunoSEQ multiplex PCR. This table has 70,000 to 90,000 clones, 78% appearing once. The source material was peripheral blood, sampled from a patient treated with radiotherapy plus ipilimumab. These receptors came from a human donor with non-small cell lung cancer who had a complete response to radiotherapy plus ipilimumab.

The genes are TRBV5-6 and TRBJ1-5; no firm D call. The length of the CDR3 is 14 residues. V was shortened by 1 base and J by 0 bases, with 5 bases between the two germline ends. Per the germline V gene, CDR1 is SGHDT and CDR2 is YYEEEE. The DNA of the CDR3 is TGTGCCAGCAGCTTGATCCATAGCAATCAGCCCCAGCATTTT. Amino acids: CASSLIHSNQPQHF.

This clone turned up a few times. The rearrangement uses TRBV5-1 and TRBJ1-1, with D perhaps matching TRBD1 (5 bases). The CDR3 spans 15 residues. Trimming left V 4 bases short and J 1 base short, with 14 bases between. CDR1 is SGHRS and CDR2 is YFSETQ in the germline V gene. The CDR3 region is CASSKEGRENTEAFF. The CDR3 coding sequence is TGCGCCAGCAGCAAGGAGGGGCGGGAGAACACTGAAGCTTTCTTT.

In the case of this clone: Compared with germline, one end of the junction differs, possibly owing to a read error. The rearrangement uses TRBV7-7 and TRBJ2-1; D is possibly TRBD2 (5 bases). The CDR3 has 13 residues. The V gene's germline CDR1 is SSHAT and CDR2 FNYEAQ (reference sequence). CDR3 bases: TGTGCTAGCAGCTCGGGGTATGGCAATGAGCAGTTCTTC. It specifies CASSSGYGNEQFF.

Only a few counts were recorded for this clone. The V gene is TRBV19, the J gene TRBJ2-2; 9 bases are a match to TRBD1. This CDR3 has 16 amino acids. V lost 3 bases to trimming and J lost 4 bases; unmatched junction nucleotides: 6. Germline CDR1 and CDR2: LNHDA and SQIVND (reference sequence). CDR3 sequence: CASSIPPGQGTGELFF. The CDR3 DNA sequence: TGTGCCAGTAGTATCCCTCCGGGACAGGGCACCGGGGAGCTGTTTTTT.

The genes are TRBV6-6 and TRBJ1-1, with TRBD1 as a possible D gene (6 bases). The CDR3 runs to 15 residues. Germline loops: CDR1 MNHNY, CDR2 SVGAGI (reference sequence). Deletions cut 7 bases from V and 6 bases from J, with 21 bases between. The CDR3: CASTHGGTSGAEAFF. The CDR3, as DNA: TGTGCCAGCACCCACGGCGGGACATCCGGGGCTGAAGCTTTCTTT.

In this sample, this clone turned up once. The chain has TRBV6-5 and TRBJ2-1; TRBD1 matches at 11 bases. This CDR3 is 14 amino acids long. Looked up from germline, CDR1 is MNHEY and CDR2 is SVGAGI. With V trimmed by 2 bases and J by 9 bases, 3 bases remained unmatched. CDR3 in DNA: TGTGCCAGCAGTTACGGACAGGGGGCGGGTGAGCAGTTCTTC. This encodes CASSYGQGAGEQFF.

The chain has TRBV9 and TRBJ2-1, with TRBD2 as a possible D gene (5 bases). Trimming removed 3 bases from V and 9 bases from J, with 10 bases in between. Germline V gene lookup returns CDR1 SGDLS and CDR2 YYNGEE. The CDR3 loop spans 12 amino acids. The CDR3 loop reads CASSGPGSEQFF. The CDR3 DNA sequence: TGTGCCAGCAGCGGACCGGGGTCTGAGCAGTTCTTC.

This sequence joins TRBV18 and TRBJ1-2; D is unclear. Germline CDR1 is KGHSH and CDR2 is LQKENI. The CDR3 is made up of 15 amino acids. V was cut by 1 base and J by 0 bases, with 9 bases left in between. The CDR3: CASSPQASSNYGYTF. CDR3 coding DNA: TGTGCCAGCTCACCACAGGCCAGCTCTAACTATGGCTACACCTTC. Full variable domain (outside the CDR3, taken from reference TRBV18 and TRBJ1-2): NAGVMQNPRHLVRRRGQEARLRCSPMKGHSHVYWYRQLPEEGLKFMVYLQKENIIDESGMPKERFSAEFPKEGPSILRIQQVVRGDSAAYFCASSPQASSNYGYTFGSGTRLTVV.

In DNA form, the CDR3 reads TGCGCCAGCAGCTTCGCGGGAGGGCCTAGCAATGAGCAGTTCTTC. Protein sequence: CASSFAGGPSNEQFF. V is TRBV5-1 and J is TRBJ2-1, with 9 bases aligning to TRBD2. This CDR3 has 15 amino acids. Unmatched junction bases numbered 6, after V lost 2 bases and J lost 6 bases. The germline V gene encodes CDR1 SGHRS and CDR2 YFSETQ. The complete variable domain, with remaining parts taken from reference TRBV5-1 and TRBJ2-1, reads KAGVTQTPRYLIKTRGQQVTLSCSPISGHRSVSWYQQTPGQGLQFLFEYFSETQRNKGNFPGRFSGRQFSNSRSEMNVSTLELGDSALYLCASSFAGGPSNEQFFGPGTRLTVL.

In DNA form, the CDR3 reads TGTGCCAGCAGCTTACTAGAGCGGGTGAGCTCCTACGAGCAGTACTTC. This translates into CASSLLERVSSYEQYF. This sequence joins TRBV11-2 and TRBJ2-7; weak D call: TRBD2 (6 bases). CDR1 and CDR2 (germline): SGHAT, FQNNGV. This CDR3 contains 16 residues. V dropped 2 bases and J dropped 0 bases, with 14 bases sitting between them.

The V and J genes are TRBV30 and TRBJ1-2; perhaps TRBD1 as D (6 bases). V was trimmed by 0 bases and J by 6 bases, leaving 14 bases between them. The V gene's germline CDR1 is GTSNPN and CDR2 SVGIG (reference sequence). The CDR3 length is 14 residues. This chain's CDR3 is CAWSVLVRDNGYTF. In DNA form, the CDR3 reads TGTGCCTGGAGTGTGTTGGTCAGGGACAATGGCTACACCTTC.

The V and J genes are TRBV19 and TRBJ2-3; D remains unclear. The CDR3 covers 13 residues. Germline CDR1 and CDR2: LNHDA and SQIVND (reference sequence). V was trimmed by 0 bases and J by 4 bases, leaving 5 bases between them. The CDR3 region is CASSIDRPDTQYF. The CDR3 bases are TGTGCCAGTAGTATAGATCGACCAGATACGCAGTATTTT. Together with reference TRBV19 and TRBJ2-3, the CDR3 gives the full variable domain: DGGITQSPKYLFRKEGQNVTLSCEQNLNHDAMYWYRQDPGQGLRLIYYSQIVNDFQKGDIAEGYSVSREKKESFPLTVTSAQKNPTAFYLCASSIDRPDTQYFGPGTRLTVL.

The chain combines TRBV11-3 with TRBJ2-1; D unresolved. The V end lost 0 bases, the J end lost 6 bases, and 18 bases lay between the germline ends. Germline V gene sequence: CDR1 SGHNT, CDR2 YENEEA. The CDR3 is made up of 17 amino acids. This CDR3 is CASSLDGLELAVNEQFF. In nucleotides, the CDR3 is TGTGCCAGCAGCTTAGATGGGCTAGAATTGGCCGTCAATGAGCAGTTCTTC. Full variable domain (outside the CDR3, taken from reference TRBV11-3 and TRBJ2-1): EAGVVQSPRYKIIEKKQPVAFWCNPISGHNTLYWYLQNLGQGPELLIRYENEEAVDDSQLPKDRFSAERLKGVDSTLKIQPAELGDSAVYLCASSLDGLELAVNEQFFGPGTRLTVL.